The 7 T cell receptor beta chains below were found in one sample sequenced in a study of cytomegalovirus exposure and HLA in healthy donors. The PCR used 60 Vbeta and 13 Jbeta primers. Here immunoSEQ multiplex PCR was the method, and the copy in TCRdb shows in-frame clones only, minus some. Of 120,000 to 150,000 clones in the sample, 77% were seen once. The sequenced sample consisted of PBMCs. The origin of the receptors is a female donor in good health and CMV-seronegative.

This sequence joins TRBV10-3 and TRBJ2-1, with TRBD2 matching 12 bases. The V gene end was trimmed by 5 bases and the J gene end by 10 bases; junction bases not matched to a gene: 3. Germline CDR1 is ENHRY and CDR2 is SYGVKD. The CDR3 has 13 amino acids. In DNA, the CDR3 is TGTGCCATCAGTCAGACTAGCGGGGGCGAGCAGTTCTTC. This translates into CAISQTSGGEQFF.

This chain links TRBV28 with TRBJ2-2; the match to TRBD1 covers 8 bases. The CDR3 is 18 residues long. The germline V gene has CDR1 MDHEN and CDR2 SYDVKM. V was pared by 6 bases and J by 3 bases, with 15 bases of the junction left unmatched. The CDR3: CASSRGQGILSDTGELFF. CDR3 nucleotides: TGTGCCAGCAGCCGAGGACAGGGAATATTGTCGGACACCGGGGAGCTGTTTTTT.

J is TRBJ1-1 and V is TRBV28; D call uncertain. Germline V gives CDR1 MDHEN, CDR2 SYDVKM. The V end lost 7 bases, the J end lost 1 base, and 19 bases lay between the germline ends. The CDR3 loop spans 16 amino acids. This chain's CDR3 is CASTPGGLGGNTEAFF. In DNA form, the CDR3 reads TGTGCCAGCACCCCGGGAGGGTTGGGTGGGAACACTGAAGCTTTCTTT.

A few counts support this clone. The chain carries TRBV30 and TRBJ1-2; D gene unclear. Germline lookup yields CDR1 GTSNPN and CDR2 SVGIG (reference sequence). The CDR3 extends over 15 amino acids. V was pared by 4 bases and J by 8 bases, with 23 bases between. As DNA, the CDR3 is TGTGCCTGGATTCCTTTGGCCTCTGGCTTCGTGGGCTACACCTTC. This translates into CAWIPLASGFVGYTF.

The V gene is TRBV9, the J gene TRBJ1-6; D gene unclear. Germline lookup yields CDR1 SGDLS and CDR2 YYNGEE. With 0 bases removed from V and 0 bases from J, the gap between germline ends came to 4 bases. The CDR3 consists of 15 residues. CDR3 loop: CASSVGGSYNSPLHF. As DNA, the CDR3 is TGTGCCAGCAGCGTAGGAGGCTCCTATAATTCACCCCTCCACTTT. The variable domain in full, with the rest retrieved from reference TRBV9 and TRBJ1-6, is DSGVTQTPKHLITATGQRVTLRCSPRSGDLSVYWYQQSLDQGLQFLIQYYNGEERAKGNILERFSAQQFPDLHSELNLSSLELGDSALYFCASSVGGSYNSPLHFGNGTRLTVT.

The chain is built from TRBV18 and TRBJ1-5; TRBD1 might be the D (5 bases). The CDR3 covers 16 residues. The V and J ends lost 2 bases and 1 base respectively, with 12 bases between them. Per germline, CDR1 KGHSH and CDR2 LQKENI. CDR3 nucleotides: TGTGCCAGCTCACCAAGAGTAGGGGTAAGCAATCAGCCCCAGCATTTT. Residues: CASSPRVGVSNQPQHF.

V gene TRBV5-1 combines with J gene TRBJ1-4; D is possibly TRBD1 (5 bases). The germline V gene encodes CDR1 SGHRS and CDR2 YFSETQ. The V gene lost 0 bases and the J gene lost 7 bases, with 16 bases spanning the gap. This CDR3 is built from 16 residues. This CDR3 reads CASSLDGAGLGEKLFF. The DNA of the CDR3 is TGCGCCAGCAGCTTGGACGGGGCGGGGCTTGGTGAAAAACTGTTTTTT.